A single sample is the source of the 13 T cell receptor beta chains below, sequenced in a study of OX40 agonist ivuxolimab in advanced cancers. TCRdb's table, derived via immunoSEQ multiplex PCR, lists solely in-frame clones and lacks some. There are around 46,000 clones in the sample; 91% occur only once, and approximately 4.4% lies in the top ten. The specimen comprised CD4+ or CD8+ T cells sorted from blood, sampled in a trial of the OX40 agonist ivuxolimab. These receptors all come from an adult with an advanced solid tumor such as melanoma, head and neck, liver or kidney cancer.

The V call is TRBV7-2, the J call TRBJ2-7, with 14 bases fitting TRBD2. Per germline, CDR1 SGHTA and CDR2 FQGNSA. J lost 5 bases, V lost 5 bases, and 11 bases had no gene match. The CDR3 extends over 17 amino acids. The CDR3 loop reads CASSPGTSGSRRNEQYF. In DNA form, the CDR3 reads TGTGCCAGCAGCCCCGGGACTAGCGGGAGTCGAAGAAACGAGCAGTACTTC.

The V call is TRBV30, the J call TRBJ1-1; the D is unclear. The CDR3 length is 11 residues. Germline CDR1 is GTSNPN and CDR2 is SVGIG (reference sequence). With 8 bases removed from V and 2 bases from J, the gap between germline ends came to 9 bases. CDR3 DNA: TGTGCCCGAGGGAGAAACACTGAAGCTTTCTTT. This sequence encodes CARGRNTEAFF.

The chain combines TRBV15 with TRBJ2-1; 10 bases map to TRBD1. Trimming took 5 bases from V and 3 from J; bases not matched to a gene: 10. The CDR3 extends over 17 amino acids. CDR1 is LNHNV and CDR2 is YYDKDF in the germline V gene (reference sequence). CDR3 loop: CATSRTGTGDYYNEQFF. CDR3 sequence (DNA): TGTGCCACCAGCCGGACCGGGACAGGGGATTACTACAATGAGCAGTTCTTC.

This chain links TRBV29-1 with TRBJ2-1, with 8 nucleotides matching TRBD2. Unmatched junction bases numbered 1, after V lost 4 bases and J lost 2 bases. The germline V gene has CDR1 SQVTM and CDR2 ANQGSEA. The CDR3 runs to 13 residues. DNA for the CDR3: TGCAGCGTTGCCGGGAGGGCCTACAATGAGCAGTTCTTC. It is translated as CSVAGRAYNEQFF.

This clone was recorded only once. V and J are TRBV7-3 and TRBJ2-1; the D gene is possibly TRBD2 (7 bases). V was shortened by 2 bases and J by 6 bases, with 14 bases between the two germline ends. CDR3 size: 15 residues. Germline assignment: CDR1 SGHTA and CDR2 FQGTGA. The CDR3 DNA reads TGTGCCAGCAGCTTATACAGGGAGGGAGTCAATGAGCAGTTCTTC. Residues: CASSLYREGVNEQFF.

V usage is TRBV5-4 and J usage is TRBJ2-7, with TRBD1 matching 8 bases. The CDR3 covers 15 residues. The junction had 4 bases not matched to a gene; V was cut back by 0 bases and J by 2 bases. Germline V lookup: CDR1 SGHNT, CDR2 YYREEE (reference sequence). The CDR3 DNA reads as TGTGCCAGCAGCTTGGGGACAGGGTCACCCTACGAGCAGTACTTC. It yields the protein CASSLGTGSPYEQYF.

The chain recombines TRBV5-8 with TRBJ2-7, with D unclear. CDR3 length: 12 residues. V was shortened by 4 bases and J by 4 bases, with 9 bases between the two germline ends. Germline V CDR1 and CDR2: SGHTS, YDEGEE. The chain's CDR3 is CASSNILYEQYV. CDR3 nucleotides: TGTGCCAGCAGCAATATATTATACGAGCAGTACGTC.

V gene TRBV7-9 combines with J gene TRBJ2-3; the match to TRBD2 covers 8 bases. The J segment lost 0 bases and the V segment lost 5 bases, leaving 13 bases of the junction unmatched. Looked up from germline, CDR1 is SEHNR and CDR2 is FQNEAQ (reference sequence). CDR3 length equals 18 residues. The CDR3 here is CASSPRERASGSTDTQYF. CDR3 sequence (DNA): TGTGCCAGCAGCCCGCGTGAGCGGGCTAGCGGGAGCACAGATACGCAGTATTTT.

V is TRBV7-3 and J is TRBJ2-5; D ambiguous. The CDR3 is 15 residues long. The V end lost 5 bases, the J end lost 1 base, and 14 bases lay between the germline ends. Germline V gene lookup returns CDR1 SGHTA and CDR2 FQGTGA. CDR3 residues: CASSPLALPQETQYF. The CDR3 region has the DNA TGTGCCAGCAGCCCGCTGGCGCTTCCCCAAGAGACCCAGTACTTC.

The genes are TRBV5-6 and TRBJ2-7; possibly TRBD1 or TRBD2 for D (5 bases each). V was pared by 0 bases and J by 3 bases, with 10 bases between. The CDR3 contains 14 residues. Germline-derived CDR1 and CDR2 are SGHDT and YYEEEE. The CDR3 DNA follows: TGTGCCAGCAGCTTGGGTGTTGGGGGCTACGAGCAGTACGTC. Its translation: CASSLGVGGYEQYV.

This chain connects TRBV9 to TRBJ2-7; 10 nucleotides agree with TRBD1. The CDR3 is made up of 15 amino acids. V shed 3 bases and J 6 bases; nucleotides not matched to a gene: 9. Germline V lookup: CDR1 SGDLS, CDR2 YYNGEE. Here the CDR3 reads CASSAPGQGTFEQYF. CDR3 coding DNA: TGTGCCAGCAGCGCCCCGGGACAGGGGACTTTCGAGCAGTACTTC.

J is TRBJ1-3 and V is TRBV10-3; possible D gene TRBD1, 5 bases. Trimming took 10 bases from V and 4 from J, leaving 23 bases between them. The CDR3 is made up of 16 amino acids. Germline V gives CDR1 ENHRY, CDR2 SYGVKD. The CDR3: CATIPSEGARGNTIYF. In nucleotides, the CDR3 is TGTGCCACGATTCCAAGTGAAGGGGCTAGGGGAAACACCATATATTTT.

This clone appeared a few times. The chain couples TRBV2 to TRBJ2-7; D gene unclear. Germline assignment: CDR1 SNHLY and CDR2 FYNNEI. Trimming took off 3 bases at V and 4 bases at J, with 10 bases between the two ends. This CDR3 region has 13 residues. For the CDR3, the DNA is TGTGCCAGCAGTGACATCGGGCCGTACGAGCAGTACTTC. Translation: CASSDIGPYEQYF.